Listed below are T cell receptor beta chains from one sample, sequenced in a study of blood T cell repertoires in COVID-19. Sequencing was performed with immunoSEQ multiplex PCR; in TCRdb, only in-frame clones are kept and a portion is missing. Of 200,000 or so clones listed, 84% are singletons. Material: PBMCs or T cells enriched from blood (not recorded which). These receptors all come from a man aged 35 to 55 who had recovered from COVID-19. Each CDR3 is given with its conserved first and last residue. The D gene is left open where the match is weak. Part of the rows lack a size; the others show once, few, many or a class for expanded clones.

-,TRBJ1-5,15,TRBD1,TRBV5-1,CASSQGDSINQPQHF,TGCGCCAGCAGCCAGGGGGACAGCATCAATCAGCCCCAGCATTTT
-,TRBJ1-5,18,TRBD1,TRBV23-1,CASSPPGTGAIPNQPQHF,TGCGCCAGCAGTCCGCCGGGGACAGGGGCAATTCCTAATCAGCCCCAGCATTTT
-,TRBJ2-7,13,-,TRBV12-3/TRBV12-4,CASSRTRTYEQYF,TGTGCCAGCAGTCGGACACGCACCTACGAGCAGTACTTC
-,TRBJ1-3,18,-,TRBV5-6,CASSHRTFGIGSGNTIYF,TGTGCCAGCAGCCATAGGACATTTGGAATAGGATCTGGAAACACCATATATTTT
-,TRBJ2-1,12,-,TRBV5-1,CASSLVRDEQFF,TGCGCCAGCAGCTTGGTGCGGGATGAGCAGTTCTTC
once,TRBJ2-2,15,TRBD2,TRBV25-1,CASSESLAGAGELFF,TGTGCCAGCAGTGAAAGCCTAGCGGGGGCCGGGGAGCTGTTTTTT
-,TRBJ1-2,13,TRBD1,TRBV27,CASSDRGHYGYTF,TGTGCCAGCAGTGACAGGGGGCACTATGGCTACACCTTC
-,TRBJ2-6,18,TRBD1,TRBV28,CASSGSPGQGTGANVLTF,TGTGCCAGCAGCGGCTCCCCGGGACAGGGGACTGGGGCCAACGTCCTGACTTTC
-,TRBJ2-4,17,-,TRBV3-1/TRBV3-2,CASSQEPGTLAKNIQYF,TGTGCCAGCAGCCAAGAGCCAGGGACTTTAGCCAAAAACATTCAGTACTTC
few,TRBJ1-1,14,TRBD1,TRBV19,CASSPGQGHTEAFF,TGTGCCAGTAGTCCCGGACAGGGGCACACTGAAGCTTTCTTT
-,TRBJ1-5,14,-,TRBV28,CASSSRNSNQPQHF,TGTGCCAGCAGTTCCAGGAATAGCAATCAGCCCCAGCATTTT
-,TRBJ1-2,14,-,TRBV7-2,CASSPSLGYYGYTF,TGTGCCAGCAGCCCCTCGCTCGGGTACTATGGCTACACCTTC
-,TRBJ2-7,14,TRBD2,TRBV7-2,CASSLGDYFYEQYF,TGTGCCAGCAGCTTAGGGGACTACTTCTACGAGCAGTACTTC
-,TRBJ1-3,15,-,TRBV15,CATSRVGGSGNTIYF,TGTGCCACCAGCAGAGTAGGAGGCTCTGGAAACACCATATATTTT
-,TRBJ2-5,15,TRBD1,TRBV7-3,CASSVTRGPGETQYF,TGTGCCAGCAGCGTAACCAGGGGGCCGGGAGAGACCCAGTACTTC
-,TRBJ1-1,13,TRBD1,TRBV6-5,CASSWDREMEAFF,TGTGCCAGCAGTTGGGACAGGGAAATGGAAGCTTTCTTT
once,TRBJ1-2,14,-,TRBV30,CAWSLGAAGYGYTF,TGTGCCTGGAGTTTGGGGGCTGCTGGCTATGGCTACACCTTC
-,TRBJ1-2,15,-,TRBV5-4,CASSLVSQGPYGYTF,TGTGCCAGCAGCTTGGTCAGTCAGGGCCCCTATGGCTACACCTTC
-,TRBJ2-1,15,TRBD2,TRBV6-5,CASSYSGGVYNEQFF,TGTGCCAGCAGTTATAGCGGGGGGGTCTACAATGAGCAGTTCTTC
-,TRBJ2-2,14,-,TRBV30,CAWRGLSDTGELFF,TGTGCCTGGAGGGGACTGTCTGACACCGGGGAGCTGTTTTTT
-,TRBJ2-2,16,TRBD2,TRBV9,CASSARTSGGSGELFF,TGTGCCAGCAGCGCGCGGACTAGCGGGGGGAGCGGGGAGCTGTTTTTT
-,TRBJ2-7,15,TRBD1,TRBV6-5,CASSLYRGSSYEQYF,TGTGCCAGCAGTTTGTACAGGGGATCCTCCTACGAGCAGTACTTC
-,TRBJ2-5,16,TRBD2,TRBV4-2,CASSQDGTSFLETQYF,TGTGCCAGCAGCCAAGACGGGACTAGCTTCTTGGAGACCCAGTACTTC
-,TRBJ2-2,14,TRBD1,TRBV19,CASNQGAPTGELFF,TGTGCCAGTAACCAGGGGGCGCCGACCGGGGAGCTGTTTTTT
-,TRBJ2-3,14,-,TRBV6-4,CASAKEGAEDTQYF,TGTGCCAGCGCTAAGGAGGGGGCCGAAGATACGCAGTATTTT
once,TRBJ1-2,15,-,TRBV15,CATSRDLGGNYGYTF,TGTGCCACCAGCAGAGACCTTGGAGGAAACTATGGCTACACCTTC
-,TRBJ2-4,11,-,TRBV3-1/TRBV3-2,CASSKENIQYF,TGTGCCAGCAGCAAGGAGAACATTCAGTACTTC
-,TRBJ1-1,15,TRBD1,TRBV28,CASSPGGQGFTEAFF,TGTGCCAGCAGTCCAGGGGGACAGGGGTTTACTGAAGCTTTCTTT
-,TRBJ1-6,16,TRBD1,TRBV27,CASRTGVRSYNSPLHF,TGTGCCAGCAGGACAGGGGTCCGCTCCTATAATTCACCCCTCCACTTT
-,TRBJ2-3,18,-,TRBV13,CASSQTLRRAFAADTQYF,TGTGCCAGCAGCCAAACCCTCAGGAGGGCCTTCGCAGCAGATACGCAGTATTTT
once,TRBJ1-1,14,-,TRBV18,CASSSRGWDTEAFF,TGTGCCAGCTCATCCAGGGGATGGGACACTGAAGCTTTCTTT